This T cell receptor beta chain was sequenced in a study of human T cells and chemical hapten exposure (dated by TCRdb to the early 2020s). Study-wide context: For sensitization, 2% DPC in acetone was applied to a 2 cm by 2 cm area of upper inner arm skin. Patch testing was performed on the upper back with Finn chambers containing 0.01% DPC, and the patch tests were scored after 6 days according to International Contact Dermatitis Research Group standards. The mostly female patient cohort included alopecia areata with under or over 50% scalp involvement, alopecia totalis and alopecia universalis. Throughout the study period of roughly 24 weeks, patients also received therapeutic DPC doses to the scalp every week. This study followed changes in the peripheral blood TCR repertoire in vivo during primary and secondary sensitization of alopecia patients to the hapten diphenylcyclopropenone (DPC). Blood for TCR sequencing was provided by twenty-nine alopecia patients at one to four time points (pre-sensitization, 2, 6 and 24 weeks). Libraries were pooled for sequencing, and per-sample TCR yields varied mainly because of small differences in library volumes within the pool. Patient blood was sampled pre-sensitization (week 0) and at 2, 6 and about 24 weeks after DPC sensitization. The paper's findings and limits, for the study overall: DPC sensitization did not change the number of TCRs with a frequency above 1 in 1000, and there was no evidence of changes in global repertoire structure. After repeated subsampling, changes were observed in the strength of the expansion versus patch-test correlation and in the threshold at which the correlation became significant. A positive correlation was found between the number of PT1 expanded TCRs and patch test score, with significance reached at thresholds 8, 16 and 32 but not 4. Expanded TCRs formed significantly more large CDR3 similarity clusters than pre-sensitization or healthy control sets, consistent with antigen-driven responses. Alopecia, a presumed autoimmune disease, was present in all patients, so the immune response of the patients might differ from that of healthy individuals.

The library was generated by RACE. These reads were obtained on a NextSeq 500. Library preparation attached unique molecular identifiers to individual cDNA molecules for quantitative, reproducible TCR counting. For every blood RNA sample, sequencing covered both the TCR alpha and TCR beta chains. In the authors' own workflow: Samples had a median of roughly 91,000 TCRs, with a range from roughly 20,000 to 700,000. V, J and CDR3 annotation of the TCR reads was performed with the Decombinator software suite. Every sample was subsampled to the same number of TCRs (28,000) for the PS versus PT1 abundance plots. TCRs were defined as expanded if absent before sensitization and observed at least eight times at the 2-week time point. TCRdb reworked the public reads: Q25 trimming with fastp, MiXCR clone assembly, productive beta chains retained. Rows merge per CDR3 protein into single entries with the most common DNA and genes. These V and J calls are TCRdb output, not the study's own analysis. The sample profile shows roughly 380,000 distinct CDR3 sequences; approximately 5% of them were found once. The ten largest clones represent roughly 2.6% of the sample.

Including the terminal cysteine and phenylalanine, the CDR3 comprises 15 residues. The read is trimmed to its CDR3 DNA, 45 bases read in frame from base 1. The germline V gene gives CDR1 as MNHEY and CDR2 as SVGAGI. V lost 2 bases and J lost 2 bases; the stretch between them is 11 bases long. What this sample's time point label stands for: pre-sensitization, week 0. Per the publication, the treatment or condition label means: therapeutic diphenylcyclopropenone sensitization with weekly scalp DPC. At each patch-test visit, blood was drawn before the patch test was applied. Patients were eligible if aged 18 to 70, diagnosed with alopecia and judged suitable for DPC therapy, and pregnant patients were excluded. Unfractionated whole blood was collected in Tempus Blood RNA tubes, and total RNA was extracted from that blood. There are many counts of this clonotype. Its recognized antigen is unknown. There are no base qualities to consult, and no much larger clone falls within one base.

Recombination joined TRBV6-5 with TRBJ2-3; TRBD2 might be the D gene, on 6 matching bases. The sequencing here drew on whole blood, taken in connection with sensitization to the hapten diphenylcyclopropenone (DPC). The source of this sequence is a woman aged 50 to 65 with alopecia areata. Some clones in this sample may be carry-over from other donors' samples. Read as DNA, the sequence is TGTGCCAGCAGTTACGACGGGAGTGTCACAGATACGCAGTATTTT. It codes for CASSYDGSVTDTQYF.